This T cell receptor (beta chain) comes out of a study of blood T cell repertoires in COVID-19. Whole-study context: Specimens from acute and convalescent COVID-19 originated in the United States, Italy and Spain.

Original processing methods: The authors estimated nucleated cell counts from reference gene primer amplification. TCRdb keeps only in-frame clones here, not all; method: immunoSEQ multiplex PCR. The DNA was the basis for D and trimming; V, J and clone size are from that table. The profile covers 150,000 or so clones, with around nine tenths appearing a single time and under 6% taken by the ten largest. The sequenced sample was peripheral blood. The clonotype was recovered from a human donor in a cohort sampled during active COVID-19.

The CDR3, as DNA: TGTGCCAGCAGCCTTACGACTAGCGGGGTACACAGCTCCTACGAGCAGTACTTC. Translation: CASSLTTSGVHSSYEQYF. The chain couples TRBV7-7 to TRBJ2-7; 11 bases are a match to TRBD2. The J segment lost 0 bases and the V segment lost 5 bases, leaving 12 bases of the junction unmatched. The CDR3 consists of 18 residues. Germline V gene sequence: CDR1 SSHAT, CDR2 FNYEAQ (reference sequence).